The 27 T cell receptor beta chains below all came from one sample that was sequenced in a study of OX40 agonist ivuxolimab in advanced cancers. Data came from immunoSEQ multiplex PCR; TCRdb stores just in-frame clones and leaves some out. Among about 20,000 clones listed, 86% were seen once. Source: CD4+ or CD8+ T cells sorted from blood, taken in a trial of the OX40 agonist ivuxolimab. The receptor set was obtained from an adult with an advanced solid tumor such as melanoma, head and neck, liver or kidney cancer.

The rearrangement links TRBV6-4 to TRBJ1-2, with TRBD1 as a possible D gene (5 bases). Germline loops: CDR1 MRHNA, CDR2 SNTAGT. The ends were cut back, 2 bases at V and 5 bases at J, with 9 bases in the middle. The CDR3 has 13 residues. The DNA of the CDR3 is TGTGCCAGCAGTGACCCGACAGAGTATGGCTACACCTTC. The encoded protein is CASSDPTEYGYTF.

The chain carries TRBV11-2 and TRBJ2-3; maybe TRBD2 (5 bases). From germline, CDR1 is SGHAT and CDR2 FQNNGV. This CDR3 comprises 14 residues. The V and J ends lost 2 bases and 1 base respectively, with 7 bases between them. CDR3 in DNA: TGTGCCAGCAGCTTAAATAGCGGCACAGATACGCAGTATTTT. It translates to CASSLNSGTDTQYF.

V usage is TRBV27 and J usage is TRBJ2-3, with 9 positions matching TRBD1. Germline CDR1 and CDR2: MNHEY and SMNVEV (reference sequence). Trimming at V came to 7 bases and at J to 3 bases, leaving 8 bases not matched to a gene. The CDR3 sequence is 15 residues long. In DNA, the CDR3 is TGTGCCAGCACCCGCCCGGGACAGGGAACAGATACGCAGTATTTT. It is translated as CASTRPGQGTDTQYF.

V usage is TRBV13 and J usage is TRBJ2-7, with a tentative D call TRBD2 (5 bases). Germline V gene lookup returns CDR1 PRHDT and CDR2 FYEKMQ (reference sequence). The CDR3 is 14 residues long. V was pared by 4 bases and J by 3 bases, with 13 bases between. The CDR3 coding sequence is TGTGCCAGCAGCTCGATAGCGCTTGGCTACGAGCAGTACTTC. Its protein product is CASSSIALGYEQYF.

The chain links TRBV6-5 to TRBJ2-7; TRBD1 aligns across 8 bases. The CDR3 is made up of 14 amino acids. Trimming removed 6 bases from V and 1 base from J; junction bases left unmatched: 5. Looked up from germline, CDR1 is MNHEY and CDR2 is SVGAGI. The chain's CDR3 is CASRPGQGSYEQYF. DNA for the CDR3: TGTGCCAGCAGACCCGGACAGGGTTCCTACGAGCAGTACTTC.

The chain combines TRBV29-1 with TRBJ2-7; D is possibly TRBD1 or TRBD2 (6 bases each). The CDR3 totals 15 residues. CDR1 and CDR2 (germline): SQVTM, ANQGSEA. V shed 2 bases and J shed 2 bases, with 16 bases lying between them. The chain's CDR3 is CSVEIRRGSTYEQYF. The CDR3 bases are TGCAGCGTTGAAATTAGGAGGGGGAGTACCTACGAGCAGTACTTC.

This clone was seen only once. Written as DNA, the CDR3 is TGTGCCAGCAGCTTAGGGGCAGGGGGCGCCGGGGAGCTGTTTTTT. Translated: CASSLGAGGAGELFF. The chain is built from TRBV7-2 and TRBJ2-2, with 8 bases that match TRBD1. CDR3 length: 15 residues. Germline CDR1 is SGHTA and CDR2 is FQGNSA. J lost 6 bases, V lost 1 base, and 4 bases had no gene match.

V gene TRBV7-8 combines with J gene TRBJ1-4; D uncertain. This CDR3 contains 15 residues. Trimming stripped 4 bases from V and 6 bases from J, with 15 bases between. The V gene's germline CDR1 is SGHVS and CDR2 FQNEAQ. The CDR3 region is CASSYGGGGYEKLFF. Here the CDR3 DNA reads TGTGCCAGCAGCTATGGAGGCGGCGGATATGAAAAACTGTTTTTT.

This chain connects TRBV6-6 to TRBJ1-3; D is possibly TRBD1 (5 bases). From germline, CDR1 is MNHNY and CDR2 SVGAGI (reference sequence). The V end was cut by 2 bases, the J end by 2 bases, with 10 bases between. The CDR3 runs to 15 residues. The CDR3 nucleotides read TGTGCCAGCAGTTACCGGACGGGGGCTGGAAACACCATATATTTT. This gives the protein CASSYRTGAGNTIYF.

The J gene is TRBJ1-5, the V gene TRBV18, with 10 bases identical to TRBD1. The CDR3 is 16 residues long. V lost 5 bases to trimming and J lost 2 bases; unmatched junction nucleotides: 6. The germline V gene has CDR1 KGHSH and CDR2 LQKENI. The DNA for the CDR3 is TGTGCCAGCTCATCGACAGGGGGCCAGGGCAATCAGCCCCAGCATTTT. It translates to CASSSTGGQGNQPQHF.

The chain recombines TRBV7-8 with TRBJ2-7; 9 nucleotides agree with TRBD2. This CDR3 region has 14 residues. Germline V lookup: CDR1 SGHVS, CDR2 FQNEAQ. J lost 1 base, V lost 5 bases, and 3 bases had no gene match. The chain's CDR3 is CASSPREGSYEQYF. CDR3 nucleotide sequence: TGTGCCAGCAGCCCGCGGGAGGGTTCCTACGAGCAGTACTTC.

The DNA for the CDR3 is TGTGCCAGCAGTACTACAGGGGGCGAGTCACCCCTCCACTTT. Protein: CASSTTGGESPLHF. The V gene is TRBV27, the J gene TRBJ1-6; 9 positions match TRBD1. CDR1 is MNHEY, CDR2 SMNVEV, per germline (reference sequence). The CDR3 length is 14 residues. The ends lost 5 bases at V and 10 bases at J; junction bases unmatched: 6.

The chain carries TRBV5-1 and TRBJ1-5; possible D gene TRBD1, 5 bases. Germline V gives CDR1 SGHRS, CDR2 YFSETQ. V lost 0 bases and J lost 6, with 10 bases in between. This CDR3 is 14 amino acids long. In nucleotides, the CDR3 is TGCGCCAGCAGCTTGGCCGGGGGGAGTCAGCCCCAGCATTTT. Translated, it gives CASSLAGGSQPQHF.

This clone has just one count. The gene calls are TRBV19 and TRBJ2-7, with a weak D call TRBD2 (7 bases). CDR1 and CDR2 from the germline V gene are LNHDA and SQIVND (reference sequence). The V gene lost 7 bases and the J gene lost 4 bases, with 20 bases spanning the gap. This CDR3 comprises 15 residues. DNA for the CDR3: TGTGCCAGTACCCTACAGGGAGGGGCCTCGTACGAGCAGTACTTC. Translation: CASTLQGGASYEQYF. Variable domain in full (rest from reference TRBV19 and TRBJ2-7): DGGITQSPKYLFRKEGQNVTLSCEQNLNHDAMYWYRQDPGQGLRLIYYSQIVNDFQKGDIAEGYSVSREKKESFPLTVTSAQKNPTAFYLCASTLQGGASYEQYFGPGTRLTVT.

The chain carries TRBV19 and TRBJ1-5; TRBD1 is a possible D gene (6 bases). The germline CDR1 and CDR2 sequences are LNHDA and SQIVND (reference sequence). CDR3 length equals 16 residues. Trimming took 3 bases from V and 0 from J, leaving 12 bases between them. The CDR3 coding sequence is TGTGCCAGTAGTATGATGGGGGGCACTAGCAATCAGCCCCAGCATTTT. It is translated as CASSMMGGTSNQPQHF.

The chain recombines TRBV7-6 with TRBJ2-5, with a possible D match to TRBD2 (5 bases). There are 11 residues in the CDR3. CDR1 is SGHVS and CDR2 is FNYEAQ in the germline V gene. The V end was cut by 5 bases, the J end by 7 bases, with 8 bases between. The CDR3 reads CASSPAGTQYF. The CDR3 nucleotides are TGTGCCAGCAGCCCGGCGGGGACCCAGTACTTC.

This clone appeared once. This chain uses TRBV19 with TRBJ2-5; TRBD1 aligns across 10 bases. CDR3 size: 13 residues. Germline CDR1 reads LNHDA; CDR2 reads SQIVND (reference sequence). Trimming took 9 bases from V and 5 from J; bases not matched to a gene: 6. In nucleotides, the CDR3 is TGTGCCAGCAGACAGGGGGCTAGGGAGACCCAGTACTTC. Amino acid sequence: CASRQGARETQYF.

J is TRBJ2-3 and V is TRBV27, with TRBD1 matching 7 bases. The trim removed 6 bases at V and 9 bases at J, leaving 15 bases unmatched. Germline V gene lookup returns CDR1 MNHEY and CDR2 SMNVEV (reference sequence). The CDR3 covers 15 residues. In nucleotides, the CDR3 is TGTGCCAGCAGCCGGAACGCCGGGACAGCCTTGACGCAGTATTTT. This translates into CASSRNAGTALTQYF.

The rearrangement links TRBV18 to TRBJ2-7, with D possibly matching TRBD2 (5 bases). CDR1 and CDR2 (germline): KGHSH, LQKENI. The length of the CDR3 is 14 residues. Trimming cost V 2 bases and J 5 bases, with 13 bases left between them. CDR3 nucleotide sequence: TGTGCCAGCTCACCAGACTACGGGGTACACGAGCAGTACTTC. Translation gives CASSPDYGVHEQYF. Full variable domain (outside the CDR3, taken from reference TRBV18 and TRBJ2-7): NAGVMQNPRHLVRRRGQEARLRCSPMKGHSHVYWYRQLPEEGLKFMVYLQKENIIDESGMPKERFSAEFPKEGPSILRIQQVVRGDSAAYFCASSPDYGVHEQYFGPGTRLTVT.

This clone appeared once. The chain uses TRBV15 and TRBJ1-3; 7 nucleotides align to TRBD1. Germline V gene lookup returns CDR1 LNHNV and CDR2 YYDKDF (reference sequence). J lost 0 bases, V lost 3 bases, and 5 bases had no gene match. The CDR3 has 16 amino acids. The CDR3 nucleotides read TGTGCCACCAGCAGGGACAGGCCTAACTCTGGAAACACCATATATTTT. The encoded protein is CATSRDRPNSGNTIYF.

V and J are TRBV4-1 and TRBJ2-7; the D is unclear. The CDR3 covers 16 residues. Looked up from germline, CDR1 is MGHRA and CDR2 is YSYEKL. The germline V and J ends were trimmed by 3 bases and 2 bases, with 17 bases remaining between them. This chain's CDR3 is CASSHPPARRPYEQYF. The CDR3 DNA reads as TGCGCCAGCAGCCACCCCCCAGCGCGCCGTCCCTACGAGCAGTACTTC.

The chain uses TRBV4-3 and TRBJ1-2, with D unclear. Trimming took off 1 base at V and 1 base at J, with 16 bases between the two ends. Germline V gene data show CDR1 as LGHNA and CDR2 as YSLEER. This CDR3 has 17 amino acids. The CDR3 coding sequence is TGCGCCAGCAGCCAAGTTCACAGTCAAATTTTTAACTATGGCTACACCTTC. It yields the protein CASSQVHSQIFNYGYTF.

CDR3 bases: TGTGCCAGCAGTGTCAGGGCGGGTATCGGAAAACTGTTTTTT. This codes for CASSVRAGIGKLFF. This chain uses TRBV6-5 with TRBJ1-4; the D gene is possibly TRBD1 (5 bases). V was shortened by 5 bases and J by 10 bases, with 17 bases between the two germline ends. This CDR3 region has 14 residues. CDR1 is MNHEY, CDR2 SVGAGI, per germline.

The rearrangement links TRBV25-1 to TRBJ2-7; TRBD2 aligns across 7 bases. V gave up 0 bases and J gave up 6 bases; unmatched junction bases: 8. The CDR3 length is 15 residues. Per the germline V gene, CDR1 is MGHDK and CDR2 is SYGVNS. CDR3 sequence (DNA): TGTGCCAGCAGTGAATATGCCGGACTAGGTCGCGAGCAGTACTTC. This encodes CASSEYAGLGREQYF.

The genes are TRBV7-9 and TRBJ1-6; D unclear. Germline-derived CDR1 and CDR2 are SEHNR and FQNEAQ (reference sequence). Between the trimmed V and J ends, which lost 1 base and 7 bases, there was a span of 14 bases. CDR3 length equals 16 residues. The CDR3 loop is CASSLGVVTTNSPLHF. DNA for the CDR3: TGTGCCAGCAGCTTAGGGGTGGTAACTACGAATTCACCCCTCCACTTT.

The gene calls are TRBV13 and TRBJ2-1; 7 nucleotides align to TRBD2. CDR3 length equals 16 residues. The ends lost 2 bases at V and 4 bases at J; junction bases unmatched: 8. Per the germline V gene, CDR1 is PRHDT and CDR2 is FYEKMQ (reference sequence). Here the CDR3 reads CASSLYERGPYNEQFF. The DNA of the CDR3 is TGTGCCAGCAGCTTATATGAGCGGGGACCATACAATGAGCAGTTCTTC.

The rearrangement joins TRBV5-1 to TRBJ2-1; 8 bases are shared with TRBD2. The J segment lost 1 base and the V segment lost 5 bases, leaving 5 bases of the junction unmatched. This CDR3 has 15 amino acids. Germline V gene data show CDR1 as SGHRS and CDR2 as YFSETQ. In DNA form, the CDR3 reads TGCGCCAGCAGTAGCGGGGTGAGTTCCTACAATGAGCAGTTCTTC. Translating it yields CASSSGVSSYNEQFF.